This T cell receptor (beta chain) was captured in a study of cytomegalovirus exposure and HLA in healthy donors. Broader study findings: A reported reduction in N-insertions relative to the approximately 600-donor mean was seen in an Asian-associated ancestry cluster in a later analysis.

With 60 Vbeta and 13 Jbeta primers, the PCR was carried out. The data were produced by immunoSEQ multiplex PCR, yet TCRdb's version contains in-frame clones alone and is incomplete. This sample has 210,000 or so clones, with 65% to 90% found just once. About this clone itself: Its antigen is undetermined.

Germline lookup yields CDR1 SGHRS and CDR2 YFSETQ. There are 15 residues in the CDR3. After removal of 3 bases from V and 2 bases from J, the junction contained 2 bases not matched to a gene. The receptor was derived from a girl under 18 in good health and CMV-seronegative. This sequence joins TRBV5-1 and TRBJ2-7; 13 positions match TRBD2. The sequencing input was PBMCs. The CDR3 sequence is CASSYGLAGAYEQYF. The DNA for the CDR3 is TGCGCCAGCAGCTATGGACTAGCGGGGGCCTACGAGCAGTACTTC.